This is a list of T cell receptor beta chains from one sample in a study of blood T cell repertoires in COVID-19. Sequencing used immunoSEQ multiplex PCR; TCRdb keeps in-frame clones, though not all of them. Of approximately 210,000 clones listed, 75% to 85% were seen once; the top ten hold 3.5% to 5.5%. The sample was PBMCs or T cells enriched from blood (not recorded which). Source of these receptors: a man under 40 with acute COVID-19. Each CDR3 is given with its conserved first and last residue. A D gene is named only where the DNA matches it firmly. Only part of the rows carry a size: once, few, many, or a class if the clone is expanded.

v_call: TRBV19; clone_size: .; d_call: .; j_call: TRBJ1-5; cdr3_aa: CASSLGRSYQPQHF; cdr3_nt: TGTGCCAGTAGTCTTGGGAGGAGTTATCAGCCCCAGCATTTT
v_call: TRBV12-3/TRBV12-4; clone_size: .; d_call: TRBD1; j_call: TRBJ2-7; cdr3_aa: CASSYDRVYEQYF; cdr3_nt: TGTGCCAGCAGTTATGACAGGGTCTACGAGCAGTACTTC
v_call: TRBV30; clone_size: .; d_call: .; j_call: TRBJ1-5; cdr3_aa: CAWSVLDRNQPQHF; cdr3_nt: TGTGCCTGGAGTGTCTTGGACAGAAATCAGCCCCAGCATTTT
v_call: TRBV19; clone_size: once; d_call: TRBD1; j_call: TRBJ2-7; cdr3_aa: CASSMVPGQGYEQYF; cdr3_nt: TGTGCCAGTAGTATGGTTCCGGGACAGGGCTACGAGCAGTACTTC
v_call: TRBV9; clone_size: .; d_call: .; j_call: TRBJ2-3; cdr3_aa: CASSLQSADTQYF; cdr3_nt: TGTGCCAGCAGCCTCCAAAGCGCCGATACGCAGTATTTT
v_call: TRBV3-1/TRBV3-2; clone_size: .; d_call: .; j_call: TRBJ1-1; cdr3_aa: CASSLMNTEAFF; cdr3_nt: TGTGCCAGCAGCCTCATGAACACTGAAGCTTTCTTT
v_call: TRBV5-6; clone_size: .; d_call: TRBD1; j_call: TRBJ2-7; cdr3_aa: CASSRDRDEQYF; cdr3_nt: TGTGCCAGCAGCAGGGACAGGGACGAGCAGTACTTC
v_call: TRBV10-3; clone_size: few; d_call: TRBD1; j_call: TRBJ1-2; cdr3_aa: CAISGDRVGGYTF; cdr3_nt: TGTGCCATCAGTGGGGACAGGGTAGGTGGCTACACCTTC
v_call: TRBV11-2; clone_size: .; d_call: .; j_call: TRBJ1-4; cdr3_aa: CASSLEGPGQITNEKLFF; cdr3_nt: TGTGCCAGCAGCTTAGAGGGCCCCGGACAGATAACTAATGAAAAACTGTTTTTT
v_call: TRBV7-6; clone_size: .; d_call: .; j_call: TRBJ2-5; cdr3_aa: CASSLEGDGGTQYF; cdr3_nt: TGTGCCAGCAGCTTAGAAGGCGACGGGGGGACCCAGTACTTC
v_call: TRBV10-3; clone_size: few; d_call: .; j_call: TRBJ1-3; cdr3_aa: CAISGRDSGNTIYF; cdr3_nt: TGTGCCATCAGTGGCCGGGACTCTGGAAACACCATATATTTT
v_call: TRBV6-5; clone_size: once; d_call: .; j_call: TRBJ1-4; cdr3_aa: CASSSRGLEKLFF; cdr3_nt: TGTGCCAGCAGTTCCCGGGGATTAGAAAAACTGTTTTTT
v_call: TRBV27; clone_size: .; d_call: .; j_call: TRBJ1-1; cdr3_aa: CASSPQGYTEAFF; cdr3_nt: TGTGCCAGCAGTCCTCAGGGGTACACTGAAGCTTTCTTT
v_call: TRBV21-1; clone_size: .; d_call: .; j_call: TRBJ1-1; cdr3_aa: CASSDHRDTEAFF; cdr3_nt: TGTGCCAGCAGCGACCACAGAGACACTGAAGCTTTCTTT
v_call: TRBV9; clone_size: .; d_call: TRBD2; j_call: TRBJ2-5; cdr3_aa: CASSVGLAGAQQETQYF; cdr3_nt: TGTGCCAGCAGCGTAGGACTAGCGGGGGCCCAACAAGAGACCCAGTACTTC
v_call: TRBV18; clone_size: .; d_call: .; j_call: TRBJ1-2; cdr3_aa: CASSAGAHGYTF; cdr3_nt: TGTGCCAGCTCCGCAGGGGCCCATGGCTACACCTTC
v_call: TRBV19; clone_size: once; d_call: .; j_call: TRBJ2-2; cdr3_aa: CASSLRQSGKAGELFF; cdr3_nt: TGTGCCAGTAGTCTTCGACAATCCGGGAAGGCCGGGGAGCTGTTTTTT
v_call: TRBV28; clone_size: .; d_call: TRBD1; j_call: TRBJ1-5; cdr3_aa: CASTPDRVQPQHF; cdr3_nt: TGTGCCAGCACTCCGGACAGGGTCCAGCCCCAGCATTTT
v_call: TRBV29-1; clone_size: few; d_call: .; j_call: TRBJ1-2; cdr3_aa: CSVGGNSGYTF; cdr3_nt: TGCAGCGTTGGCGGTAATAGTGGCTACACCTTC
v_call: TRBV19; clone_size: .; d_call: TRBD1; j_call: TRBJ1-5; cdr3_aa: CASSKRGQNQPQHF; cdr3_nt: TGTGCCAGTAGTAAAAGGGGACAGAATCAGCCCCAGCATTTT
v_call: TRBV7-2; clone_size: .; d_call: .; j_call: TRBJ2-2; cdr3_aa: CASSFGRTGVGWTGELFF; cdr3_nt: TGTGCCAGCAGCTTCGGTCGGACGGGGGTAGGGTGGACCGGGGAGCTGTTTTTT
v_call: TRBV2; clone_size: .; d_call: .; j_call: TRBJ1-5; cdr3_aa: CASSIGQIYNQPQHF; cdr3_nt: TGTGCCAGCAGTATTGGACAGATATACAATCAGCCCCAGCATTTT
v_call: TRBV19; clone_size: .; d_call: .; j_call: TRBJ2-5; cdr3_aa: CASSIDSAGVGETQYF; cdr3_nt: TGTGCCAGTAGTATAGATTCAGCAGGGGTTGGAGAGACCCAGTACTTC
v_call: TRBV19; clone_size: .; d_call: .; j_call: TRBJ1-2; cdr3_aa: CASSIPGAGYGYTF; cdr3_nt: TGTGCCAGTAGTATTCCAGGGGCAGGGTATGGCTACACCTTC
v_call: TRBV24-1; clone_size: once; d_call: .; j_call: TRBJ2-1; cdr3_aa: CATSFTNEQFF; cdr3_nt: TGTGCCACCAGCTTCACTAATGAGCAGTTCTTC
v_call: TRBV6-5; clone_size: .; d_call: TRBD2; j_call: TRBJ2-3; cdr3_aa: CASSQLAGGPDTQYF; cdr3_nt: TGTGCCAGCAGTCAACTAGCGGGGGGGCCGGATACGCAGTATTTT
v_call: TRBV29-1; clone_size: once; d_call: TRBD1; j_call: TRBJ1-4; cdr3_aa: CSGRTGAGEKLFF; cdr3_nt: TGCAGCGGGCGGACAGGGGCAGGTGAAAAACTGTTTTTT
v_call: TRBV10-3; clone_size: .; d_call: .; j_call: TRBJ2-5; cdr3_aa: CAISESRVQETQYF; cdr3_nt: TGTGCCATCAGTGAGTCGAGGGTTCAAGAGACCCAGTACTTC
v_call: TRBV5-1; clone_size: .; d_call: .; j_call: TRBJ1-1; cdr3_aa: CASRGVALEAFF; cdr3_nt: TGCGCCAGCAGAGGAGTAGCTTTGGAAGCTTTCTTT
v_call: TRBV11-2; clone_size: .; d_call: TRBD1; j_call: TRBJ2-7; cdr3_aa: CASSTSRDRVNEQYF; cdr3_nt: TGTGCCAGCAGCACCTCCCGGGACAGGGTCAACGAGCAGTACTTC
v_call: TRBV4-2; clone_size: .; d_call: .; j_call: TRBJ2-6; cdr3_aa: CASSPGTFTGANVLTF; cdr3_nt: TGTGCCAGCAGCCCTGGGACTTTTACTGGGGCCAACGTCCTGACTTTC
v_call: TRBV5-1; clone_size: .; d_call: TRBD1; j_call: TRBJ1-1; cdr3_aa: CASSWGQGGTEAFF; cdr3_nt: TGCGCCAGCAGCTGGGGACAGGGAGGAACTGAAGCTTTCTTT
v_call: TRBV27; clone_size: .; d_call: .; j_call: TRBJ1-6; cdr3_aa: CASSPQQGSSYNSPLHF; cdr3_nt: TGTGCCAGCAGTCCGCAACAGGGAAGCTCCTATAATTCACCCCTCCACTTT
v_call: TRBV5-4; clone_size: .; d_call: TRBD1; j_call: TRBJ2-3; cdr3_aa: CASSPGQGADTQYF; cdr3_nt: TGTGCCAGCAGTCCGGGACAGGGCGCGGATACGCAGTATTTT
v_call: TRBV6-5; clone_size: few; d_call: TRBD1; j_call: TRBJ1-6; cdr3_aa: CASRMDRGKNSPLHF; cdr3_nt: TGTGCCAGCAGAATGGACAGGGGTAAAAATTCACCCCTCCACTTT
v_call: TRBV11-2; clone_size: many; d_call: TRBD2; j_call: TRBJ2-7; cdr3_aa: CASSLGAGARWEQYF; cdr3_nt: TGTGCCAGCAGCCTCGGAGCGGGGGCCAGGTGGGAGCAGTACTTC
v_call: TRBV9; clone_size: .; d_call: .; j_call: TRBJ1-3; cdr3_aa: CASAGAGNTIYF; cdr3_nt: TGTGCCAGTGCAGGGGCTGGAAACACCATATATTTT
v_call: TRBV6-5; clone_size: .; d_call: TRBD1; j_call: TRBJ1-4; cdr3_aa: CASSSSGTGGGKLFF; cdr3_nt: TGTGCCAGCAGCTCCTCCGGGACAGGGGGCGGAAAACTGTTTTTT
v_call: TRBV19; clone_size: .; d_call: .; j_call: TRBJ1-2; cdr3_aa: CASRRSTHYGYTF; cdr3_nt: TGTGCCAGTAGAAGGAGTACCCACTATGGCTACACCTTC
v_call: TRBV29-1; clone_size: .; d_call: .; j_call: TRBJ1-2; cdr3_aa: CSVAMTGYGYTF; cdr3_nt: TGCAGCGTCGCTATGACAGGATACGGCTACACCTTC
v_call: TRBV11-3; clone_size: .; d_call: TRBD1; j_call: TRBJ1-2; cdr3_aa: CASSLVETGKSSYTF; cdr3_nt: TGTGCCAGCAGCTTAGTGGAGACAGGGAAATCTTCCTACACCTTC
v_call: TRBV5-5; clone_size: .; d_call: TRBD1; j_call: TRBJ1-5; cdr3_aa: CASSPTGAPNQPQHF; cdr3_nt: TGTGCCAGCAGCCCGACAGGGGCACCCAATCAGCCCCAGCATTTT
v_call: TRBV3-1/TRBV3-2; clone_size: .; d_call: TRBD1; j_call: TRBJ1-2; cdr3_aa: CASSQGTGGVYGYTF; cdr3_nt: TGTGCCAGCAGCCAAGGGACAGGGGGCGTCTATGGCTACACCTTC
v_call: TRBV5-1; clone_size: .; d_call: TRBD1; j_call: TRBJ1-1; cdr3_aa: CASSLSGGDRGEKAFF; cdr3_nt: TGCGCCAGCAGCCTCTCAGGCGGTGACAGGGGTGAAAAAGCTTTCTTT
v_call: TRBV4-1; clone_size: .; d_call: .; j_call: TRBJ1-2; cdr3_aa: CASSPVGGTYGYTF; cdr3_nt: TGCGCCAGCAGCCCTGTGGGGGGGACCTATGGCTACACCTTC